The 25 T cell receptor beta chains below were found in one sample sequenced in a study of T cells in Graves' hyperthyroidism and ophthalmopathy (dated by TCRdb to 2018 to 2020). Libraries came from multiplex PCR. The data were produced on an Illumina HiSeq 2000. The TCR beta CDR3 regions were amplified from the RNA transcripts. The TCR CDR3 was subjected to a first round of RT-PCR using the HTBI primer set and the Qiagen OneStep RT-PCR kit. In TCRdb, the public reads were trimmed at Q25 with fastp and aligned with MiXCR, with productive beta chains retained. Rows with one shared CDR3 protein collapse into an entry with the most common genes and DNA. For this sample the table gives under 400,000 distinct CDR3 sequences, of which around 15% were detected only once. About 20% of the sample is held by the ten biggest clonotypes. The sequenced sample was blood. The receptors come from a woman aged 60-75 years with Graves' ophthalmopathy.

The sample holds many counts of this clonotype. The chain links TRBV28 to TRBJ2-7; the match to TRBD2 covers 10 bases. Germline loops: CDR1 MDHEN, CDR2 SYDVKM. This CDR3 is built from 15 residues. The J segment lost 7 bases and the V segment lost 2 bases, leaving 8 bases of the junction unmatched. The CDR3 reads CASSLGLAGVGEQYF. The DNA for the CDR3 is TGTGCCAGCAGTTTAGGCCTAGCGGGAGTTGGAGAGCAGTACTTC.

This clonotype was counted between two and nine times. The CDR3 region has the DNA TGTGCCATCAGTGAGTCAGGACAGGACTCCTACGAGCAGTACTTC. Its translation: CAISESGQDSYEQYF. The genes are TRBV10-3 and TRBJ2-7, with 7 bases matching TRBD1. CDR1 is ENHRY, CDR2 SYGVKD, per germline. V shed 0 bases, J shed 0 bases, and the junction held 2 bases outside the gene matches. CDR3 size: 15 residues.

This clonotype has just a few counts. Compared with germline, one end of the junction differs, possibly owing to a read error. V is TRBV18 and J is TRBJ2-7; perhaps TRBD2 as D (6 bases). Germline CDR1 is KGHSH and CDR2 is LQKENI. The CDR3 loop spans 13 amino acids. The DNA for the CDR3 is TGTGCCAGCTCAAAAGGGCAGGACTACGGGCAGTACTTC. This gives the protein CASSKGQDYGQYF.

This clonotype was picked up many times. CDR3 DNA: TGTGCCAGCAGCAAGGGGCCAGCCTACGAGCAGTACTTC. Encoded protein: CASSKGPAYEQYF. The J gene is TRBJ2-7, the V gene TRBV12-3 or TRBV12-4; tentatively, D is TRBD1 (5 bases). This CDR3 spans 13 amino acids. Trimming took 6 bases from V and 2 from J, leaving 11 bases between them.

There are many counts of this clonotype. This rearrangement joins TRBV3-1 to TRBJ1-1, with D possibly TRBD1 on 5 matching bases. V lost 0 bases and J 4 bases, leaving 6 bases between the germline ends. CDR1 is LGHDT, CDR2 YNNKEL, per germline (reference sequence). This CDR3 contains 13 residues. CDR3 in DNA: TGTGCCAGCAGCCAAGACGGGGGCACTGAAGCTTTCTTT. Protein product: CASSQDGGTEAFF.

This clonotype has a handful of counts. The V gene is TRBV19, the J gene TRBJ1-1; tentatively, D is TRBD1 (6 bases). Germline assignment: CDR1 LNHDA and CDR2 SQIVND (reference sequence). CDR3 size: 14 residues. Trimming cost V 7 bases and J 1 base, with 13 bases left between them. The CDR3 here is CASTLGQPNTEAFF. In DNA, the CDR3 is TGTGCCAGTACTCTAGGACAGCCGAACACTGAAGCTTTCTTT. Full variable domain (remainder filled in from reference TRBV19 and TRBJ1-1): DGGITQSPKYLFRKEGQNVTLSCEQNLNHDAMYWYRQDPGQGLRLIYYSQIVNDFQKGDIAEGYSVSREKKESFPLTVTSAQKNPTAFYLCASTLGQPNTEAFFGQGTRLTVV.

Many counts were recorded for this clonotype. The chain recombines TRBV12-3 or TRBV12-4 with TRBJ2-1; 9 nucleotides align to TRBD1. Trimming at V came to 2 bases and at J to 2 bases, leaving 1 base not matched to a gene. The CDR3 spans 15 residues. The CDR3 protein is CASSLRQGAYNEQFF. The CDR3 DNA follows: TGTGCCAGCAGTTTACGACAGGGGGCCTACAATGAGCAGTTCTTC.

This clonotype was detected many times. The rearrangement uses TRBV12-3 or TRBV12-4 and TRBJ2-3, with 12 bases fitting TRBD2. CDR3 length: 17 amino acids. V shed 3 bases and J 4 bases; nucleotides not matched to a gene: 8. The CDR3: CASSFGGTSGLADTQYF. The CDR3 region has the DNA TGTGCCAGCAGTTTCGGAGGGACTAGCGGGTTGGCAGATACGCAGTATTTT.

This clonotype was seen ten or more times. This sequence joins TRBV2 and TRBJ2-7; D gene unclear. In germline, CDR1 is SNHLY, CDR2 FYNNEI. Trimming cost V 6 bases and J 4 bases, with 13 bases left between them. The CDR3 totals 13 residues. For the CDR3, the DNA is TGTGCCAGCAGAGGGATCTTAGAGTACGAGCAGTACTTC. Translation: CASRGILEYEQYF.

In regard to this clonotype: One base away lies a much larger clone, so this may be a sequencing read error. The chain joins TRBV30 to TRBJ1-2; weak D call: TRBD1 (6 bases). Germline CDR1 reads GTSNPN; CDR2 reads SVGIG (reference sequence). V was shortened by 8 bases and J by 0 bases, with 19 bases between the two germline ends. The CDR3 extends over 15 amino acids. The CDR3 loop reads CARTPLGAANYGYTF. For the CDR3, the DNA is TGTGCCCGGACCCCCTTGGGGGCTGCTAACTATGGCTACACCTTC.

In its sample, this clonotype was seen many times. The chain couples TRBV4-2 to TRBJ2-7; TRBD2 is a possible D gene (6 bases). V dropped 0 bases and J dropped 2 bases, with 11 bases sitting between them. Germline V gives CDR1 LGHNA, CDR2 YNFKEQ. The CDR3 is 15 residues long. The CDR3 protein is CASSQDPWGAYEQYF. The CDR3 DNA follows: TGTGCCAGCAGCCAAGATCCCTGGGGGGCCTACGAGCAGTACTTC.

This clonotype has just a few counts. V is TRBV2 and J is TRBJ2-7; D is unclear. V dropped 2 bases and J dropped 3 bases, with 8 bases sitting between them. This CDR3 contains 13 residues. Germline CDR1 and CDR2: SNHLY and FYNNEI. The CDR3 nucleotides are TGTGCCAGCAGTGAACTTCGGATCTACGAGCAGTACTTC. As protein: CASSELRIYEQYF.

In regard to this clonotype: This could be a read error, since a much larger clone is one nucleotide away. This rearrangement joins TRBV2 to TRBJ2-7; 9 bases are a match to TRBD2. V was pared by 5 bases and J by 5 bases, with 10 bases of the junction left unmatched. The CDR3 extends over 15 amino acids. Germline values: CDR1 SNHLY, CDR2 FYNNEI. The CDR3 DNA reads as TGTGCCAGCAGTCCCAGCGAGCGGGGGGCCCACGAGCAGTACTTC. Its protein product is CASSPSERGAHEQYF.

V gene TRBV5-8 combines with J gene TRBJ2-1; 8 bases are shared with TRBD2. This CDR3 spans 16 amino acids. J gave up 3 bases and V 2 bases, and 7 bases lay outside the gene matches. Germline V lookup: CDR1 SGHTS, CDR2 YDEGEE. The CDR3, as DNA: TGTGCCAGCAGCTTTATGACGGGAGGGGGCTACAATGAGCAGTTCTTC. Translated, it gives CASSFMTGGGYNEQFF.

This clonotype was observed many times. The chain joins TRBV29-1 to TRBJ2-3; D gene unclear. CDR1 is SQVTM and CDR2 is ANQGSEA in the germline V gene. V was clipped by 1 base and J by 6 bases, with 8 bases between them. The CDR3 runs to 12 residues. CDR3 nucleotide sequence: TGCAGCGTTGAAGGGCCCAGGGATACGCAGTATTTT. Translation: CSVEGPRDTQYF.

In this sample, this clonotype turned up many times. This chain links TRBV5-1 with TRBJ2-2; 12 bases agree with TRBD1. The CDR3 contains 15 residues. Germline trimming cut 4 bases from V and 7 bases from J; bases unmatched to any gene: 5. Germline V gene lookup returns CDR1 SGHRS and CDR2 YFSETQ. The CDR3: CASSPGTGGIGELFF. As DNA, the CDR3 is TGCGCCAGCAGCCCTGGGACAGGGGGCATCGGGGAGCTGTTTTTT.

This clonotype was found many times. This chain joins TRBV30 and TRBJ1-1, with D hard to call. V lost 2 bases, J lost 0 bases, and 16 bases lay in between. The length of the CDR3 is 16 residues. The germline V gene encodes CDR1 GTSNPN and CDR2 SVGIG (reference sequence). The CDR3 DNA is TGTGCCTGGAGTCCTCGCTCGTTCCTGATGAACACTGAAGCTTTCTTT. Amino acids: CAWSPRSFLMNTEAFF.

The chain is built from TRBV19 and TRBJ2-1, with 7 bases matching TRBD2. Trimming removed 4 bases from V and 1 base from J; junction bases left unmatched: 4. This CDR3 has 15 residues. Germline V lookup: CDR1 LNHDA, CDR2 SQIVND (reference sequence). CDR3 residues: CASSTRLASYNEQFF. The CDR3 DNA reads as TGTGCCAGTAGTACCCGACTAGCTTCCTACAATGAGCAGTTCTTC.

V and J are TRBV27 and TRBJ1-5; D uncertain. Trimming took off 5 bases at V and 0 bases at J, with 14 bases between the two ends. Per the germline V gene, CDR1 is MNHEY and CDR2 is SMNVEV (reference sequence). The CDR3 consists of 16 residues. The DNA of the CDR3 is TGTGCCAGCAGTCTCTTTTCCCCTACTAGCAATCAGCCCCAGCATTTT. Its protein is CASSLFSPTSNQPQHF.

This chain joins TRBV7-9 and TRBJ1-3, with D possibly matching TRBD1 (6 bases). V lost 4 bases to trimming and J lost 0 bases, with 13 bases between them. Per germline, CDR1 SEHNR and CDR2 FQNEAQ (reference sequence). The CDR3 length is 16 residues. CDR3 loop: CASSYMTGSSGNTIYF. The DNA of the CDR3 is TGTGCCAGCAGCTACATGACAGGAAGCTCTGGAAACACCATATATTTT.

This clonotype was detected ten times or more. The V gene is TRBV12-3 or TRBV12-4, the J gene TRBJ1-6; no reliable D call. This CDR3 is built from 14 residues. Trimming removed 8 bases at V and 0 bases at J, with 8 bases between. The CDR3 DNA is TGTGCCAGCTCCGGGCCCTCCTATAATTCACCCCTCCACTTT. This sequence encodes CASSGPSYNSPLHF.

In this sample, this clonotype turned up a few times. CDR3 protein: CASSHQASGELFF. CDR3 nucleotide sequence: TGTGCCAGCAGTCATCAGGCTTCCGGGGAGCTGTTTTTT. The chain carries TRBV6-1 and TRBJ2-2; D gene uncertain. The CDR3 covers 13 residues. V gave up 5 bases and J gave up 6 bases, with 10 bases separating them. CDR1 and CDR2 from the germline V gene are MNHNS and SASEGT.

This clonotype was observed many times. V usage is TRBV30 and J usage is TRBJ2-1, with D possibly TRBD1 on 7 matching bases. The CDR3 is 13 residues long. Trimming cost V 8 bases and J 4 bases, with 15 bases left between them. The germline gives CDR1 GTSNPN, CDR2 SVGIG (reference sequence). CDR3 loop: CAARRGRYNEQFF. The CDR3 DNA follows: TGTGCCGCCAGGAGGGGGCGATACAATGAGCAGTTCTTC.

This clonotype was recorded many times. The rearrangement joins TRBV6-5 to TRBJ2-7; the match to TRBD1 covers 12 bases. The V gene end was trimmed by 0 bases and the J gene end by 5 bases; junction bases not matched to a gene: 5. CDR3 size: 16 residues. CDR1 and CDR2 (germline): MNHEY, SVGAGI. CDR3 in amino acids: CASSYSSGTGGHEQYF. Written as DNA, the CDR3 is TGTGCCAGCAGTTACTCAAGCGGGACAGGGGGCCACGAGCAGTACTTC.

This clonotype has a count of ten or more. The rearrangement uses TRBV28 and TRBJ2-1; a possible D gene is TRBD1 (7 bases). This CDR3 is built from 16 residues. The germline gives CDR1 MDHEN, CDR2 SYDVKM. Trimming cost V 5 bases and J 4 bases, with 18 bases left between them. This CDR3 reads CASSALGGGAYNEQFF. The CDR3 DNA reads TGTGCCAGCAGTGCCCTAGGAGGGGGCGCTTACAATGAGCAGTTCTTC.